The 28 T cell receptor beta chains below were found in one sample sequenced in a study of blood T cell repertoires in COVID-19. Assay: immunoSEQ multiplex PCR; the TCRdb copy retains only in-frame clones and omits some. Of 200,000 to 250,000 clones listed, 65% to 85% are singletons. Sequenced material: PBMCs or T cells enriched from blood (not recorded which). Receptor source: a woman aged 40 to 49 who had recovered from COVID-19.

V is TRBV10-3 and J is TRBJ1-1; the D gene is possibly TRBD1 (5 bases). Germline V gene sequence: CDR1 ENHRY, CDR2 SYGVKD. V dropped 3 bases and J dropped 0 bases, with 11 bases sitting between them. CDR3 size: 15 residues. CDR3: CAISDLDIMNTEAFF. The CDR3 DNA reads as TGTGCCATCAGTGACCTGGACATTATGAACACTGAAGCTTTCTTT.

Only one count was recorded for this clone. The V gene is TRBV5-1, the J gene TRBJ2-3; D is ambiguous. CDR1 SGHRS and CDR2 YFSETQ come from the germline V gene. Trimming stripped 3 bases from V and 6 bases from J, with 20 bases between. The CDR3 is 16 amino acids. CDR3 region: CASSSSPASGGDTQYF. The DNA for the CDR3 is TGCGCCAGCAGCTCGTCACCAGCGAGTGGTGGGGATACGCAGTATTTT.

This clone appeared a few times. The J gene is TRBJ1-5, the V gene TRBV27, with 9 bases matching TRBD1. Germline V gene lookup returns CDR1 MNHEY and CDR2 SMNVEV (reference sequence). The CDR3 runs 15 residues. The V segment lost 4 bases and the J segment 4 bases; nucleotides outside the gene matches: 5. The CDR3 loop is CASSSQGTGNQPQHF. The DNA of the CDR3 is TGTGCCAGCAGTTCCCAAGGGACAGGGAATCAGCCCCAGCATTTT.

The chain joins TRBV7-8 to TRBJ2-2, with TRBD1 identical over 10 bases. With 6 bases clipped from V and 5 bases from J, the junction kept 9 bases outside the gene matches. This CDR3 has 16 amino acids. The germline V gene has CDR1 SGHVS and CDR2 FQNEAQ. CDR3 DNA sequence: TGTGCCAGCAGTGGGACGGGACAGGGGTTGACCGGGGAGCTGTTTTTT. Translating gives CASSGTGQGLTGELFF.

The gene calls are TRBV5-1 and TRBJ2-5; 9 bases line up with TRBD1. The CDR3 length is 15 residues. The ends lost 4 bases at V and 5 bases at J; junction bases unmatched: 9. CDR1 SGHRS and CDR2 YFSETQ come from the germline V gene. The CDR3 here is CASSGNTGGGETQYF. The CDR3 bases are TGCGCCAGCAGCGGAAATACAGGGGGCGGGGAGACCCAGTACTTC.

The rearrangement links TRBV19 to TRBJ1-5; D ambiguous. The V gene lost 4 bases and the J gene lost 2 bases, with 12 bases spanning the gap. The CDR3 runs 15 residues. Germline values: CDR1 LNHDA, CDR2 SQIVND (reference sequence). Here the CDR3 DNA reads TGTGCCAGTAGTACCATTATATCAGGCAATCAGCCCCAGCATTTT. Protein: CASSTIISGNQPQHF.

The CDR3 spells CASSSLRRAGELFF. In DNA, the CDR3 is TGTGCCAGCAGCTCCCTAAGGAGGGCCGGGGAGCTGTTTTTT. V is TRBV21-1 and J is TRBJ2-2; TRBD2, the table's D call, was not compared with the DNA. TRBV21-1 is a pseudogene segment. The CDR3 extends over 14 amino acids.

The V and J genes are TRBV7-2 and TRBJ2-3, with 11 bases that match TRBD2. Germline CDR1 and CDR2: SGHTA and FQGNSA. V was clipped by 2 bases and J by 3 bases; unmatched bases: 7. This CDR3 has 17 residues. CDR3 loop: CASSLWTSGPSTDTQYF. CDR3 coding DNA: TGTGCCAGCAGCTTATGGACTAGCGGGCCGTCGACAGATACGCAGTATTTT.

The CDR3 loop reads CASSVGTDTPLGYTF. DNA of the CDR3: TGTGCCAGCAGCGTAGGGACAGACACCCCCTTAGGCTACACCTTC. The chain carries TRBV9 and TRBJ1-2; maybe TRBD1 (6 bases). The germline V gene has CDR1 SGDLS and CDR2 YYNGEE. V lost 0 bases, J lost 8 bases, and 17 bases lay in between. The CDR3 is made up of 15 amino acids.

The V call is TRBV7-9, the J call TRBJ2-1, with TRBD2 matching 13 bases. This CDR3 is 17 amino acids long. Germline CDR1 SEHNR, CDR2 FQNEAQ (reference sequence). V shed 5 bases and J 3 bases; nucleotides not matched to a gene: 7. CDR3 sequence (DNA): TGTGCCAGCAGCAGGACGGGGACTAGCGGGAACTACAATGAGCAGTTCTTC. Encoded protein: CASSRTGTSGNYNEQFF.

This sequence joins TRBV11-2 and TRBJ2-5; TRBD2 matches 8 bases. J was trimmed by 2 bases and V by 3 bases; bases with no gene match: 2. This CDR3 spans 14 amino acids. Per germline, CDR1 SGHAT and CDR2 FQNNGV. CDR3 bases: TGTGCCAGCAGCTTCACTAGCGGTCAAGAGACCCAGTACTTC. Protein sequence: CASSFTSGQETQYF.

This clone was seen once. This rearrangement joins TRBV5-4 to TRBJ2-7; TRBD1 might be the D (6 bases). V lost 0 bases to trimming and J lost 0 bases, with 10 bases between them. Germline CDR1 reads SGHNT; CDR2 reads YYREEE (reference sequence). The CDR3 sequence is 15 residues long. CDR3 amino acids: CASSLAGQSSYEQYF. CDR3 DNA sequence: TGTGCCAGCAGCTTGGCGGGACAAAGCTCCTACGAGCAGTACTTC.

V is TRBV9 and J is TRBJ2-2; D might be TRBD1 (5 bases). This CDR3 is built from 14 residues. The V and J ends lost 4 bases and 5 bases respectively, with 12 bases between them. Looked up from germline, CDR1 is SGDLS and CDR2 is YYNGEE. Here the CDR3 DNA reads TGTGCCAGCAGCTTTTATACAGGAACCGGGGAGCTGTTTTTT. Protein: CASSFYTGTGELFF.

This chain connects TRBV15 to TRBJ2-7, with 15 bases lining up with TRBD2. In germline, CDR1 is LNHNV, CDR2 YYDKDF (reference sequence). The CDR3 totals 15 residues. V was pared by 6 bases and J by 3 bases, with 3 bases of the junction left unmatched. This chain's CDR3 is CATRAGLAGGYEQYF. CDR3 sequence (DNA): TGTGCCACCAGAGCGGGACTAGCGGGAGGCTACGAGCAGTACTTC. The entire variable domain, with the rest obtained from reference TRBV15 and TRBJ2-7, is as follows: DAMVIQNPRYQVTQFGKPVTLSCSQTLNHNVMYWYQQKSSQAPKLLFHYYDKDFNNEADTPDNFQSRRPNTSFCFLDIRSPGLGDTAMYLCATRAGLAGGYEQYFGPGTRLTVT.

The chain couples TRBV3-1 (or the pseudogene TRBV3-2) to TRBJ1-1; TRBD1 might be the D (5 bases). CDR1 and CDR2 (germline): LGHDT, YNNKEL (reference sequence). The CDR3 extends over 15 amino acids. V was shortened by 4 bases and J by 3 bases, with 15 bases between the two germline ends. The CDR3 sequence: CASSPRQTSDTEAFF. The CDR3 bases are TGTGCCAGCAGCCCAAGACAGACCTCGGACACTGAAGCTTTCTTT.

The chain employs TRBV5-1 and TRBJ1-2, with D unclear. The CDR3 spans 14 residues. CDR1 is SGHRS, CDR2 YFSETQ, per germline. Trimming pared 0 bases from V and 3 bases from J, leaving 9 bases between. The CDR3 sequence: CASSLAQPDYGYTF. In DNA, the CDR3 is TGCGCCAGCAGCTTGGCACAACCTGACTATGGCTACACCTTC.

The chain combines TRBV19 with TRBJ1-5, with D possibly TRBD1 on 6 matching bases. V lost 5 bases and J 5 bases, leaving 16 bases between the germline ends. The germline V gene encodes CDR1 LNHDA and CDR2 SQIVND (reference sequence). This CDR3 spans 15 amino acids. CDR3 DNA: TGTGCCAGTAGTTTCTCCGGACAGTCTTATCAGCCCCAGCATTTT. This gives the protein CASSFSGQSYQPQHF.

CDR3 sequence: CASSHRGNTIYF. Here the CDR3 DNA reads TGTGCCAGCAGCCACAGGGGAAACACCATATATTTT. This chain connects TRBV3-1 (or the pseudogene TRBV3-2) to TRBJ1-3; D unresolved. V was clipped by 3 bases and J by 4 bases, with 4 bases between them. The CDR3 is 12 amino acids. The germline V gene has CDR1 LGHDT and CDR2 YNNKEL (reference sequence).

The chain joins TRBV7-2 to TRBJ2-7; D is perhaps TRBD2 (6 bases). Trimming stripped 2 bases from V and 2 bases from J, with 13 bases between. In germline, CDR1 is SGHTA, CDR2 FQGNSA. This CDR3 is 15 amino acids long. The CDR3 DNA is TGTGCCAGCAGCTTATACCGGGAGTTAGCCTACGAGCAGTACTTC. Translated, it gives CASSLYRELAYEQYF.

The V and J genes are TRBV27 and TRBJ1-2, with 8 bases aligning to TRBD1. Germline V gene data show CDR1 as MNHEY and CDR2 as SMNVEV (reference sequence). This CDR3 is built from 13 residues. J was trimmed by 4 bases and V by 3 bases; bases with no gene match: 1. The CDR3 coding sequence is TGTGCCAGCAGTTTCGACAGGGGCTATGGCTACACCTTC. Translation gives CASSFDRGYGYTF.

The V gene is TRBV9, the J gene TRBJ2-5, with TRBD2 matching over 7 bases. This CDR3 is 15 amino acids long. The V gene's germline CDR1 is SGDLS and CDR2 YYNGEE. J gave up 7 bases and V 5 bases, and 14 bases lay outside the gene matches. CDR3 nucleotides: TGTGCCAGCAGAGGTAGGGGTAGCGGGCCCGGGACCCAGTACTTC. This sequence encodes CASRGRGSGPGTQYF. Full variable domain (rest looked up from reference TRBV9 and TRBJ2-5): DSGVTQTPKHLITATGQRVTLRCSPRSGDLSVYWYQQSLDQGLQFLIQYYNGEERAKGNILERFSAQQFPDLHSELNLSSLELGDSALYFCASRGRGSGPGTQYFGPGTRLLVL.

The genes are TRBV19 and TRBJ1-4, with unresolved D. Germline loops: CDR1 LNHDA, CDR2 SQIVND (reference sequence). The ends were cut back, 5 bases at V and 4 bases at J, with 17 bases in the middle. This CDR3 region has 16 residues. The CDR3, as DNA: TGTGCCAGTAGTCGGGGTACAGACATCTTTAATGAAAAACTGTTTTTT. This sequence encodes CASSRGTDIFNEKLFF.

The chain has TRBV29-1 and TRBJ1-2; D unclear. Germline CDR1 reads SQVTM; CDR2 reads ANQGSEA. The V gene lost 4 bases and the J gene lost 4 bases, with 13 bases spanning the gap. This CDR3 comprises 13 residues. CDR3 nucleotide sequence: TGCAGCGTTGCGAGGCGACTGACCTATGGCTACACCTTC. Its translation is CSVARRLTYGYTF. Filled out from reference TRBV29-1 and TRBJ1-2, the complete variable domain reads SAVISQKPSRDICQRGTSLTIQCQVDSQVTMMFWYRQQPGQSLTLIATANQGSEATYESGFVIDKFPISRPNLTFSTLTVSNMSPEDSSIYLCSVARRLTYGYTFGSGTRLTVV.

This chain uses TRBV28 with TRBJ2-5; D remains ambiguous. The germline V gene has CDR1 MDHEN and CDR2 SYDVKM. Trimming removed 4 bases at V and 2 bases at J, with 11 bases between. The CDR3 sequence is 14 residues long. The chain's CDR3 is CASSSTTRQETQYF. Written as DNA, the CDR3 is TGTGCCAGCAGTTCCACCACGCGGCAAGAGACCCAGTACTTC. Using reference TRBV28 and TRBJ2-5 for the parts outside the CDR3, the full variable domain is DVKVTQSSRYLVKRTGEKVFLECVQDMDHENMFWYRQDPGLGLRLIYFSYDVKMKEKGDIPEGYSVSREKKERFSLILESASTNQTSMYLCASSSTTRQETQYFGPGTRLLVL.

J is TRBJ2-1 and V is TRBV7-2; no definite D call. Germline values: CDR1 SGHTA, CDR2 FQGNSA. Trimming shortened V by 2 bases and J by 5 bases, and 7 bases separated the two germline ends. The CDR3 length is 13 residues. This CDR3 is CASSLTRNNEQFF. DNA of the CDR3: TGTGCCAGCAGCTTAACTCGCAACAATGAGCAGTTCTTC.

The chain has TRBV15 and TRBJ2-2, with 8 bases matching TRBD1. The J segment lost 4 bases and the V segment lost 5 bases, leaving 12 bases of the junction unmatched. Germline loops: CDR1 LNHNV, CDR2 YYDKDF (reference sequence). The CDR3 has 17 residues. The CDR3 loop reads CATSPTAGGLGTGELFF. For the CDR3, the DNA is TGTGCCACCAGCCCAACAGCAGGGGGCCTGGGCACCGGGGAGCTGTTTTTT.

The gene calls are TRBV11-3 and TRBJ2-1; D gene unclear. Per the germline V gene, CDR1 is SGHNT and CDR2 is YENEEA. The CDR3 is 13 amino acids. Trimming took 4 bases from V and 5 from J, leaving 9 bases between them. CDR3 loop: CASSSQIDNEQFF. The CDR3 coding sequence is TGTGCCAGCAGCTCTCAGATTGACAATGAGCAGTTCTTC.

The chain recombines TRBV19 with TRBJ1-1; tentative D call: TRBD1 (5 bases). The CDR3 spans 14 residues. Trimming pared 3 bases from V and 3 bases from J, leaving 11 bases between. Germline CDR1 is LNHDA and CDR2 is SQIVND (reference sequence). Here the CDR3 reads CASSIGGADTEAFF. The CDR3 DNA is TGTGCCAGTAGTATTGGAGGGGCGGACACTGAAGCTTTCTTT.